This T cell receptor beta chain is drawn from a study of blood T cell repertoires in COVID-19 (dated by TCRdb to about 2020). In the study overall: Samples covering the acute and convalescent phases of COVID-19 were provided by collaborators in the United States, Italy and Spain. The material from the prospective study consisted of cDNA or gDNA derived from T cells, B-cell-depleted T cells, or PBMCs. The dataset comprised deeply sampled blood TCRbeta repertoires from subjects exposed to, actively infected with, or recovered from COVID-19. The repertoires were released in a freely available public database intended as a resource for research on the immune response to SARS-CoV-2. The samples were drawn from the first 160 participants of the ongoing ImmuneRACE study and from 1,254 subjects provided by 6 global collaborators. A de-identified subject ID, COVID-19 status, age in years and sex were almost always included in the sample metadata. Where available, HLA class I and class II types were obtained from metadata supplied by the sample provider rather than from assay-based typing. Results and caveats for the whole study, not just this receptor: Clinical and demographic metadata were provided uncurated, with the amount varying by source and participant.

The CDR3 spans 15 residues, from the cysteine through the phenylalanine. CDR3 DNA is the only sequence kept; it has 45 bases, read in frame from the first base. Ends trimmed: V by 5 bases, J by 5 bases; bases unmatched to a gene: 8. Taken from the germline V gene (reference sequence), the CDR1 and CDR2 loops are MNHEY and SMNVEV. The collaborating institutions used their own protocols to collect whole blood in K2EDTA tubes. For TCRbeta analysis, collaborators shipped samples as frozen whole blood, isolated PBMCs, or DNA extracted from either of those sample types. The immunoSEQ Assay, a bias-controlled multiplex PCR, was used to amplify TCRbeta CDR3 regions from genomic DNA. In the paper's pipeline: The number of nucleated cells in each sample was estimated from the amplification of reference gene primers within the assay. To quantify the absolute abundance of each unique TCRbeta CDR3 rearrangement, sequence reads were collapsed and filtered. For each sample, productive Simpson clonality was calculated by taking the square root of Simpson's diversity index across productive rearrangements. In its TCRdb copy, this immuneACCESS table keeps in-frame sequences only and misses some clones. Where compared with another copy, unresolved V genes explain less than half of these, and the others have no known cause. V and J calls and clone size are as listed in that table; D and trimming were resolved from the DNA. In this sample the table shows about 320,000 clones, roughly 86% of which occur a single time. The ten largest account for about 1.6% of the sample.

Concerning this clone itself: Its antigen target is currently unknown. Base quality data are lacking; no much larger clone is found one base away.

The chain uses TRBV27 and TRBJ2-5; 10 central bases correspond to TRBD2. The receptor's source is a woman in her fifties or sixties with acute or convalescent COVID-19. The sequencing input was peripheral blood. The DNA is as follows: TGTGCCAGCAGTCTAGGTAGCGGGAGGTTCGAGACCCAGTACTTC. Its translation reads: CASSLGSGRFETQYF.